The entry below describes one T cell receptor (beta chain). Its antigen is not known. Germline CDR1 reads ENHRY; CDR2 reads SYGVKD. This CDR3 contains 17 residues. Trimming cost V 6 bases and J 4 bases, with 24 bases left between them. If patients had autoimmune disease history or systemic immunosuppression, they were excluded. At baseline, cycle 4 day 1, and cycle 7 day 1, blood was sampled. This sample stems from a study of OX40 agonist ivuxolimab in advanced cancers. Profiled with immunoSEQ multiplex PCR; TCRdb holds only in-frame clones, not every one. The table shows some 59,000 clones, with 70% to 85% occurring only once. Study-level findings and limits: There were also nonresponders showing low normalized T-cell clonal expansion. Expanded peripheral T cell antigen specificity was not determined.

The sequence derives from an adult with an advanced solid tumor such as melanoma, head and neck, liver or kidney cancer. The source was CD4+ or CD8+ T cells sorted from blood, collected in a trial of the OX40 agonist ivuxolimab. This rearrangement joins TRBV10-3 to TRBJ1-1; D unclear. The CDR3 sequence: CAIRVNLDPWGGTEAFF. The CDR3 DNA follows: TGTGCCATCAGGGTCAACCTGGACCCCTGGGGTGGCACTGAAGCTTTCTTT.